This T cell receptor beta chain was sequenced for a study of cytomegalovirus exposure and HLA in healthy donors (dated by TCRdb to 2016 to 2017). Notes on the research overall: The 666 repertoires of the first cohort and the roughly 120 validation repertoires were produced on the same platform, according to a later analysis. In addition to the first cohort of around 670 subjects, a separate validation cohort of over 90 different subjects was used. The study was designed to test whether signatures of past pathogen exposure could be identified by cataloging public T cell receptors. To predict cytomegalovirus infection status, the study brought together high-throughput TCR immunosequencing, statistical association of individual TCRs with disease status, and machine learning. Here is what the overall study found, with its caveats: All 120 or so repertoires were used to score co-occurrence in the validation cohort in a later analysis, because that analysis had no HLA typing for the cohort. A total of 150 to 200 TCR beta chains were listed by the study as associated with cytomegalovirus. The classifier was reported to diagnose cytomegalovirus status with high specificity and sensitivity in both the original and validation cohorts. A later analysis found that TCRs clustered in the first cohort also tended to co-occur in the roughly 120 validation repertoires, with 90% to 95% of cluster scores above 0. Most TCR sequences were seen in very few donors, while some public TCRs were found in many individuals. Three of the identified cytomegalovirus-associated TCR beta chains were confirmed in vitro to be specific for cytomegalovirus antigens. The authors suggested that the approach could potentially be extended to other disease states and immunological phenotypes.

A remark on this clone: Its antigen is currently not known. One base away there is no much larger clone; base qualities are not given.

V and J are trimmed by 6 bases and 4 bases, and the gene matches miss 1 base of the junction. Taken from the germline V gene (reference sequence), the CDR1 and CDR2 loops are SEHNR and FQNEAQ. The cysteine opens and the phenylalanine closes a CDR3 of 13 amino acids. Left in the record is the CDR3 DNA by itself, 39 bases read in frame from the first base. The donors were included in the validation cohort of 100 to 150 subjects, a group kept apart from the roughly 610-subject first cohort. The method was the immunoSEQ multiplex PCR assay. The authors' analysis ran thus. A statistical classification framework was built to diagnose cytomegalovirus status from the catalog of TCR beta chain sequences. TCRdb obtained this table from immuneACCESS and retained in-frame rearrangements with V and J assigned. These tables miss some clones; where compared with another copy, unresolved V genes account for less than half of the shortfall, and the remainder is unexplained. Clone size and the V and J calls come from that table; the DNA yielded D and trimming. The sample table lists more than 55,000 clones, roughly 94% of them with a count of one. In total, the top ten clones hold 0.55% to 0.65% of the sample.

The origin of this receptor is a woman between 18 and 30 years old in good health and CMV-seronegative. The chain was built from TRBV7-9 and TRBJ1-1; 11 nucleotides in the junction match TRBD1. Sequencing was done on a sample of PBMCs. The CDR3 protein: CASRGQGVTEAFF. The nucleotide sequence is given as TGTGCCAGCAGGGGACAGGGGGTCACTGAAGCTTTCTTT.